The rows below give T cell receptor beta chains drawn from one sample of a study of blood T cell repertoires in COVID-19. Libraries were prepared by immunoSEQ multiplex PCR; TCRdb keeps only in-frame clonotypes and omits some of them. Among roughly 260,000 clones listed, approximately 86% were seen once. Sequencing was carried out using PBMCs or T cells enriched from blood (not recorded which). The receptor source for this set is a woman aged 18 to 35 who had recovered from COVID-19. The CDR3 runs from the conserved cysteine through the conserved F or W. A D gene is named only where the DNA matches it firmly. For some rows the clone size is stated as once, few or many, or as a class when expanded; others skip it.

V gene	clone size	D gene	J gene	CDR3 DNA	CDR3 protein
TRBV6-1	.	TRBD2	TRBJ2-3	TGTGCCAGCAGTGCCCCGGGACTAGCTGAGCCCACAGATACGCAGTATTTT	CASSAPGLAEPTDTQYF
TRBV7-8	few	TRBD2	TRBJ2-7	TGTGCCAGCACCCAAGGGGGACTAGCGGGAGAGCAGTACTTC	CASTQGGLAGEQYF
TRBV4-2	.	TRBD1	TRBJ1-1	TGTGCCAGCAGCCAAGATCCTGGACAGGGGGTCATGAACACTGAAGCTTTCTTT	CASSQDPGQGVMNTEAFF
TRBV30	.	TRBD2	TRBJ2-1	TGTGCCTGGAGCCGGGGACTAGCGGTAATTCTCTCCTACAATGAGCAGTTCTTC	CAWSRGLAVILSYNEQFF
TRBV9	.	TRBD1	TRBJ2-6	TGTGCCAGCAGCGTATCTAACAGGGGGCCTACCTCTGGGGCCAACGTCCTGACTTTC	CASSVSNRGPTSGANVLTF
TRBV27	.	.	TRBJ1-6	TGTGCCAGCAGTTTAGCGGGGGGGGATTCACCCCTCCACTTT	CASSLAGGDSPLHF
TRBV5-6	.	.	TRBJ1-5	TGTGCCAGCAGCTTTAGCAGGGGAAATCAGCCCCAGCATTTT	CASSFSRGNQPQHF
TRBV6-2/TRBV6-3	.	.	TRBJ1-5	TGTGCCAGCAGTTGTAATTGGACAGAGTATAGCAATCAGCCCCAGCATTTT	CASSCNWTEYSNQPQHF
TRBV4-1	.	TRBD1	TRBJ1-2	TGCGCCAGCAGCCAAGTCCTCGGGACAGTCGAGGCTCTGACCTTC	CASSQVLGTVEALTF
TRBV30	.	.	TRBJ2-3	TGTGCCTGGAAGTTACACACGAGCACAGATACGCAGTATTTT	CAWKLHTSTDTQYF
TRBV4-1	.	.	TRBJ1-2	TGCGCCAGCAGCCGTGAAGGGCAGGGCTATGGCTACACCTTC	CASSREGQGYGYTF
TRBV2	.	TRBD1	TRBJ1-2	TGTGCCAGCAGTGAACGTAGGGACAGGGAAAACTATGGCTACACCTTC	CASSERRDRENYGYTF
TRBV25-1	.	.	TRBJ1-3	TGTGCCAGCAGTGAACAGGGTTGGGGAAACACCATATATTTT	CASSEQGWGNTIYF
TRBV18	.	TRBD1	TRBJ1-2	TGTGCCAGCTCACCAGACAGGGTCTATGGCTACACCTTC	CASSPDRVYGYTF
TRBV10-1	.	.	TRBJ2-2	TGCGCCAGCAGTGAGTCGAACGGGGGGCTTACCGGGGAGCTGTTTTTT	CASSESNGGLTGELFF
TRBV7-3	.	.	TRBJ2-3	TGTGCCAGCAGCTTATTGGGCCGCACAGATACGCAGTATTTT	CASSLLGRTDTQYF
TRBV5-1	.	.	TRBJ2-7	TGCGCCAGCAGCCTGCCGGGAGACGGAGGCGAGCAGTACTTC	CASSLPGDGGEQYF
TRBV5-5	.	.	TRBJ1-5	TGTGCCAGCAGCTTGGCCGGATTCACGGGTAATCAGCCCCAGCATTTT	CASSLAGFTGNQPQHF
TRBV5-4	.	.	TRBJ1-1	TGTGCCGGGGGGTCGAACACTGAAGCTTTCTTT	CAGGSNTEAFF
TRBV7-9	few	TRBD1	TRBJ1-1	TGTGCCAGCAGCTTAGAGCAGGGGGGAGGCACTGAAGCTTTCTTT	CASSLEQGGGTEAFF
TRBV24-1	.	.	TRBJ2-1	TGTGCCACCAGTAAATGGGAGGAAGACAATGAGCAGTTCTTC	CATSKWEEDNEQFF
TRBV12-5	.	TRBD1	TRBJ2-2	TGTGCTAGTGGTTTGGTGACAGGGATTCCCGGGGAGCTGTTTTTT	CASGLVTGIPGELFF
TRBV7-2	.	TRBD2	TRBJ2-5	TGTGCCAGCAGCTTAGGTAGCGGGAGTCGAGAGACCCAGTACTTC	CASSLGSGSRETQYF
TRBV30	.	.	TRBJ1-6	TGTGCCTGGAGCAAACAGGAATCACCCCTCCACTTT	CAWSKQESPLHF
TRBV6-2/TRBV6-3	once	.	TRBJ2-3	TGTGCCAGCAGTTACAGGGGAGATACGCAGTATTTT	CASSYRGDTQYF
TRBV10-1	.	TRBD1	TRBJ2-5	TGCGCCAGCAGTGAGGGGACAGGTCGACAAGAGACCCAGTACTTC	CASSEGTGRQETQYF
TRBV7-6	few	TRBD2	TRBJ2-3	TGTGCCAGCAGCTCCGGACTAGCGGGAGTATTAACAGATACGCAGTATTTT	CASSSGLAGVLTDTQYF